A single sample is the source of the 16 T cell receptor beta chains below, sequenced in a study of blood T cell repertoires in COVID-19. Produced via immunoSEQ multiplex PCR; TCRdb's table is partial and in-frame only. The data show 200,000 to 250,000 clones, around 83% seen once. Sequencing was carried out using peripheral blood. The origin of the receptors is a woman between 50 and 59 years old with acute or convalescent COVID-19.

V and J are TRBV6-5 and TRBJ1-1; D is undetermined. The CDR3 sequence is 12 residues long. V gave up 10 bases and J gave up 5 bases, with 14 bases separating them. CDR1 is MNHEY, CDR2 SVGAGI, per germline. As DNA, the CDR3 is TGTGCCACCACCCGAGGCGGAACTGAAGCTTTCTTT. The encoded protein is CATTRGGTEAFF.

The rearrangement links TRBV5-1 to TRBJ2-5; a possible D gene is TRBD2 (5 bases). In germline, CDR1 is SGHRS, CDR2 YFSETQ. The CDR3 length is 15 residues. Trimming removed 5 bases from V and 0 bases from J, with 14 bases in between. The CDR3 coding sequence is TGCGCCAGCAGGCTCATCGGGGTATACCAAGAGACCCAGTACTTC. This sequence encodes CASRLIGVYQETQYF.

V gene TRBV30 combines with J gene TRBJ2-7, with TRBD2 matching 7 bases. The V gene end was trimmed by 0 bases and the J gene end by 2 bases; junction bases not matched to a gene: 7. Germline V gives CDR1 GTSNPN, CDR2 SVGIG (reference sequence). CDR3 size: 15 residues. The CDR3, as DNA: TGTGCCTGGAGTGTAACCCAGCGGGGTCCCTACGAGCAGTACTTC. It yields the protein CAWSVTQRGPYEQYF.

This clone was seen only once. DNA for the CDR3: TGTGCCAGCAGCTTCCCCGGGACAGGGGTCGGCTACACCTTC. Translating it yields CASSFPGTGVGYTF. V gene TRBV11-2 combines with J gene TRBJ1-2; 10 nucleotides agree with TRBD1. Per the germline V gene, CDR1 is SGHAT and CDR2 is FQNNGV. The CDR3 consists of 14 residues. Trimming cost V 3 bases and J 8 bases; bases outside gene matches: 6.

Comments on this clone: Other DNA sequences of this sample code for an identical CDR3. The chain combines TRBV28 with TRBJ1-4; 8 bases agree with TRBD1. CDR3 size: 12 residues. Germline CDR1 and CDR2: MDHEN and SYDVKM. The junction had 2 bases not matched to a gene; V was cut back by 9 bases and J by 5 bases. The CDR3 coding sequence is TGTGCCAGTGGGACAGGAAATGAAAAACTGTTTTTT. It specifies CASGTGNEKLFF.

This clone was seen just once. This chain connects TRBV7-9 to TRBJ1-5; 12 bases map to TRBD1. Losses at the gene ends were 5 bases for V and 3 bases for J; bases not matched to a gene: 2. CDR1 is SEHNR and CDR2 is FQNEAQ in the germline V gene (reference sequence). CDR3 length equals 15 residues. CDR3: CASSGTGGNNQPQHF. In nucleotides, the CDR3 is TGTGCCAGCAGCGGGACAGGGGGCAACAATCAGCCCCAGCATTTT.

The chain links TRBV10-3 to TRBJ2-5; D may be TRBD2 (5 bases). This CDR3 comprises 14 residues. V was cut by 2 bases and J by 3 bases, with 10 bases left in between. Germline V gene data show CDR1 as ENHRY and CDR2 as SYGVKD. The CDR3 protein is CAISEVRGKETQYF. CDR3 coding DNA: TGTGCCATCAGTGAGGTTCGGGGAAAAGAGACCCAGTACTTC.

This clone came up a few times. The chain is built from TRBV25-1 and TRBJ2-5; 10 bases line up with TRBD1. Germline CDR1 and CDR2: MGHDK and SYGVNS. J lost 5 bases, V lost 1 base, and 7 bases had no gene match. This CDR3 comprises 16 residues. In DNA, the CDR3 is TGTGCCAGCAGTGAATCTCGGGACAGGGGTTTGGAGACCCAGTACTTC. It specifies CASSESRDRGLETQYF.

This chain links TRBV9 with TRBJ2-7; the match to TRBD2 covers 8 bases. In germline, CDR1 is SGDLS, CDR2 YYNGEE. The CDR3 runs 15 residues. The junction had 9 bases not matched to a gene; V was cut back by 4 bases and J by 3 bases. This chain's CDR3 is CASSPRSGGDYEQYF. The CDR3 DNA reads TGTGCCAGCAGCCCGAGGAGCGGGGGAGACTACGAGCAGTACTTC.

The chain employs TRBV2 and TRBJ1-1; no clear D gene. The CDR3 contains 13 residues. Germline assignment: CDR1 SNHLY and CDR2 FYNNEI. The V gene lost 3 bases and the J gene lost 2 bases, with 7 bases spanning the gap. The CDR3 spells CASSDRFNTEAFF. CDR3 bases: TGTGCCAGCAGTGACAGGTTTAACACTGAAGCTTTCTTT.

The DNA for the CDR3 is TGCAGCGTTGACTTACAGCGCACAGATACGCAGTATTTT. It is translated as CSVDLQRTDTQYF. V and J are TRBV29-1 and TRBJ2-3; D not resolved. Per germline, CDR1 SQVTM and CDR2 ANQGSEA. This CDR3 contains 13 residues. Trimming cost V 3 bases and J 1 base, with 8 bases left between them.

This clone was counted a few times. The rearrangement links TRBV19 to TRBJ2-3; no reliable D call. The CDR3 runs 16 residues. Germline V gives CDR1 LNHDA, CDR2 SQIVND (reference sequence). V lost 7 bases to trimming and J lost 2 bases, with 19 bases between them. The CDR3 DNA reads TGTGCCAGTAAGCTGAGGAGCGACCCTAACACAGATACGCAGTATTTT. Translating gives CASKLRSDPNTDTQYF.

The chain couples TRBV11-3 to TRBJ1-1, with D possibly matching TRBD1 (5 bases). Between the trimmed V and J ends, which lost 4 bases and 1 base, there was a span of 7 bases. CDR1 SGHNT and CDR2 YENEEA come from the germline V gene. The CDR3 has 13 amino acids. DNA of the CDR3: TGTGCCAGCAGCTGGACACGGAACACTGAAGCTTTCTTT. It encodes CASSWTRNTEAFF.

There are a few counts of this clone. The J gene is TRBJ2-7, the V gene TRBV11-2; no clear D. The germline gives CDR1 SGHAT, CDR2 FQNNGV. The V gene lost 6 bases and the J gene lost 1 base, with 13 bases spanning the gap. The CDR3 spans 14 residues. CDR3 nucleotide sequence: TGTGCCAGCAGGCAATTGACCAGGTCCTACGAGCAGTACTTC. This sequence encodes CASRQLTRSYEQYF.

This clone was observed a handful of times. The gene calls are TRBV6-5 and TRBJ1-4; the D is unclear. Germline V CDR1 and CDR2: MNHEY, SVGAGI. V lost 0 bases to trimming and J lost 5 bases, with 10 bases between them. This CDR3 is 15 amino acids long. This chain's CDR3 is CASSYSQIANEKLFF. The CDR3 DNA is TGTGCCAGCAGTTACTCTCAGATTGCAAATGAAAAACTGTTTTTT.

CDR3 nucleotide sequence: TGTGCCAGCAGCCAAGATTTCTCGGGTAGCCAGCCCCAGCATTTT. Translation: CASSQDFSGSQPQHF. The V and J genes are TRBV4-2 and TRBJ1-5; the D is unclear. The CDR3 is 15 residues long. CDR1 and CDR2 from the germline V gene are LGHNA and YNFKEQ. The V end was cut by 0 bases, the J end by 7 bases, with 13 bases between.